This TCR beta chain was captured by sequencing in a study of blood T cells in healthy people across ages. Notes on the study in general: TCR beta diversity per million T cells fell roughly linearly with age.

Primers used in a second PCR of roughly 6 to 11 cycles were a sample-barcoded 5' primer and a J-beta primer mix. MiXCR, applied by TCRdb to the 5' RACE reads, yields one record per CDR3 protein. The sample records about 650,000 distinct CDR3 sequences, roughly 32% being singletons. With 6 bases clipped from V and 6 bases from J, the junction kept 25 bases outside the gene matches. The CDR3 extends over 19 amino acids. Germline V CDR1 and CDR2: DFQATT, SNEGSKA (reference sequence). This clonotype was detected ten times or more. Its cognate antigen is unknown. Sequencing input: blood. The TCR sequence derives from an elderly woman in good health. V is TRBV20-1 and J is TRBJ1-4; 7 bases line up with TRBD1. DNA for the CDR3: TGCAGTGCCCCAGACGAAAGAGGTGCAGGGGGTTTCGACGATGAAAAACTGTTTTTT. Protein product: CSAPDERGAGGFDDEKLFF.